Listed below are T cell receptor beta chains from one sample, sequenced in a study of blood T cells in healthy people across ages. Each CDR3 protein gets one entry after TCRdb re-called the 5' RACE reads with MiXCR. Among about 1.6 million distinct CDR3 sequences listed, about 31% were seen once. The material sequenced was blood. The receptors derive from a woman in her twenties or thirties in good health. CDR3s include the opening cysteine and the closing phenylalanine or tryptophan. The D gene is left open where the match is weak. The size of a clone is reported for some rows only, either as once, few or many, or as a class for expanded clones.

D: -; V: TRBV27; J: TRBJ1-6; length: 16; size: -; CDR3: CASSPSRGAYNSPLHF; DNA: TGTGCCAGCAGCCCCTCACGGGGTGCCTATAATTCACCCCTCCACTTT
D: TRBD1; V: TRBV10-3; J: TRBJ2-7; length: 14; size: many; CDR3: CAISGPTGGYEQYF; DNA: TGTGCCATCAGTGGACCAACAGGGGGCTACGAGCAGTACTTC
D: TRBD2; V: TRBV12-3/TRBV12-4; J: TRBJ2-3; length: 15; size: few; CDR3: CASSPGSSGGGTQYF; DNA: TGTGCCAGCAGTCCCGGAAGTAGCGGGGGGGGTACGCAGTATTTT
D: -; V: TRBV4-1; J: TRBJ1-6; length: 21; size: few; CDR3: CASSQNALVIWDRRYNSPLHF; DNA: TGCGCCAGCAGCCAAAACGCCCTAGTTATTTGGGACCGCCGCTATAATTCACCCCTCCACTTT
D: -; V: TRBV20-1; J: TRBJ1-6; length: 14; size: -; CDR3: CSATSGSDASPLHF; DNA: TGCAGTGCGACCAGTGGCTCAGATGCTTCACCCCTCCACTTT
D: -; V: TRBV11-2; J: TRBJ2-4; length: 12; size: once; CDR3: CASTGGQLFQYF; DNA: TGTGCCAGCACCGGGGGACAGCTTTTCCAGTACTTC
D: -; V: TRBV27; J: TRBJ2-1; length: 14; size: -; CDR3: CASSYTGLSGEQFF; DNA: TGTGCCAGCAGTTATACGGGCCTATCGGGTGAGCAGTTCTTC
D: -; V: TRBV19; J: TRBJ1-1; length: 16; size: -; CDR3: CANSIEGVPLNTEAFF; DNA: TGTGCCAATAGTATAGAGGGGGTTCCCTTGAACACTGAAGCTTTCTTT
D: -; V: TRBV27; J: TRBJ2-7; length: 15; size: -; CDR3: CASSHPGRGYYEQYF; DNA: TGTGCCAGCAGTCATCCCGGGCGGGGTTACTACGAGCAGTACTTC
D: -; V: TRBV20-1; J: TRBJ2-4; length: 14; size: -; CDR3: CSAAFGEAKNIRYF; DNA: TGCAGTGCTGCCTTCGGGGAAGCCAAAAACATTCGGTACTTC
D: -; V: TRBV5-5; J: TRBJ2-3; length: 15; size: -; CDR3: CASSFTGRGTDTQYF; DNA: TGTGCCAGCAGCTTCACAGGAAGGGGGACAGATACGCAGTATTTT
D: -; V: TRBV5-1; J: TRBJ2-1; length: 14; size: -; CDR3: CASNYDGYYNEQFF; DNA: TGCGCCAGCAATTATGACGGATACTACAATGAGCAGTTCTTC
D: TRBD1; V: TRBV29-1; J: TRBJ2-7; length: 14; size: -; CDR3: CSVVDRGGSYEQYF; DNA: TGCAGCGTAGTGGACAGGGGGGGGTCCTACGAGCAGTACTTC
D: TRBD1; V: TRBV7-2; J: TRBJ2-2; length: 14; size: few; CDR3: CASSLSTGAGELFF; DNA: TGTGCCAGCAGCTTATCCACAGGGGCCGGGGAGCTGTTTTTT